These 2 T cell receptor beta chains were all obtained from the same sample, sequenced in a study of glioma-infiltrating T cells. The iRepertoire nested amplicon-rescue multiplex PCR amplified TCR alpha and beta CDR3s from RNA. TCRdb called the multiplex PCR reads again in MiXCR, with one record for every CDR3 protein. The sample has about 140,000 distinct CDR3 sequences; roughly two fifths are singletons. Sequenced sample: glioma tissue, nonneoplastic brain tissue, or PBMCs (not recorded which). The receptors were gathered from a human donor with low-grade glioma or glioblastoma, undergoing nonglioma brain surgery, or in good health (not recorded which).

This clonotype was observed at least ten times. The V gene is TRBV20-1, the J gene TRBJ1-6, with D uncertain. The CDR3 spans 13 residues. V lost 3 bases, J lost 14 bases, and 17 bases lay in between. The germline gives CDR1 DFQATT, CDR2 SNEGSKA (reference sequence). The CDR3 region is CSASKNSPGALHF. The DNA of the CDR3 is TGCAGTGCTAGCAAGAACAGCCCGGGAGCCCTCCACTTT.

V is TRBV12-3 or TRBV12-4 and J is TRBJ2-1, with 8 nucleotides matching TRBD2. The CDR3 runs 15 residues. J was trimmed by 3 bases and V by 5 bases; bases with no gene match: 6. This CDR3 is CASSTSGLDYNEQFF. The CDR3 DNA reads TGTGCCAGCAGTACCTCGGGACTAGACTACAATGAGCAGTTCTTC.